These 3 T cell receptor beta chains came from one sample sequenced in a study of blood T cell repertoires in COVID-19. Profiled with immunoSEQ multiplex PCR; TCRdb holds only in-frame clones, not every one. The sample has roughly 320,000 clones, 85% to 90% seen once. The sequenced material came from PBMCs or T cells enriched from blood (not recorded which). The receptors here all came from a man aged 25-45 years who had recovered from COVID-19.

CDR3: CAWSLQEPLMNTEAFF. Written as DNA, the CDR3 is TGTGCCTGGAGTTTACAGGAGCCACTTATGAACACTGAAGCTTTCTTT. The chain carries TRBV30 and TRBJ1-1; the D gene is possibly TRBD1 (5 bases). Germline lookup yields CDR1 GTSNPN and CDR2 SVGIG (reference sequence). The length of the CDR3 is 16 residues. Trimming removed 2 bases at V and 0 bases at J, with 16 bases between.

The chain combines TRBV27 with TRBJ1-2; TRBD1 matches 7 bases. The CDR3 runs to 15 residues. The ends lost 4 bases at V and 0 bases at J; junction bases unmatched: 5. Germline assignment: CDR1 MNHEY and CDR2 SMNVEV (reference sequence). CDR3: CASSSWDRPNYGYTF. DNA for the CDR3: TGTGCCAGCAGTTCGTGGGACAGACCTAACTATGGCTACACCTTC.

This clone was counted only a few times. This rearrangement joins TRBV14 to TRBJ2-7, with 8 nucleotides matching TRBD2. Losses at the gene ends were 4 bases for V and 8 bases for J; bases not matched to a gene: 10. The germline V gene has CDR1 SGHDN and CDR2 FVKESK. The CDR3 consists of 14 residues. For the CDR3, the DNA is TGTGCCAGCAGCCTGAACCGGGGGGGGTTTCAGCAGTACTTC. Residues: CASSLNRGGFQQYF.